The clone carrying this T cell receptor (beta chain) was picked up many times. These data come from a study of patients with pleural tuberculosis. TCRdb called the reads again in MiXCR, with one record for every CDR3 protein. The table lists around 30,000 distinct CDR3 sequences, 18% of them singletons. V lost 0 bases and J 2 bases, leaving 0 bases between the germline ends. CDR1 SGHTA and CDR2 FQGNSA come from the germline V gene. CDR3 length: 12 residues. This chain uses TRBV7-2 with TRBJ2-3; D not resolved. Source material: peripheral blood. This receptor was taken from a human donor with pleural tuberculosis. CDR3 coding DNA: TGTGCCAGCAGCTTAGCCACAGATACGCAGTATTTT. Its protein is CASSLATDTQYF.